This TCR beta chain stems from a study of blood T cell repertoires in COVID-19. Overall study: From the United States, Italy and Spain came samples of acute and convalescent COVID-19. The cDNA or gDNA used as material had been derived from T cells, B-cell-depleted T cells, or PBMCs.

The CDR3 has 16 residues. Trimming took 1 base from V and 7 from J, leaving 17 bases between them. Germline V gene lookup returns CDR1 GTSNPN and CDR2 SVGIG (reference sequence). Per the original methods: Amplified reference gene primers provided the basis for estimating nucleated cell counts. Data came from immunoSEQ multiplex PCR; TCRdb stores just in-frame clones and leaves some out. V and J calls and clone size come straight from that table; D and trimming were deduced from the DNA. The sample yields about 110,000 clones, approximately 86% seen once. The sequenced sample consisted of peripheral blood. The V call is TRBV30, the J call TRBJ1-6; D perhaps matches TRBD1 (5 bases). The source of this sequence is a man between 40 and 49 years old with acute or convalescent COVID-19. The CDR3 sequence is CAWSGGGMGRNSPLHF. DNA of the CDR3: TGTGCCTGGAGTGGTGGGGGGATGGGGAGGAATTCACCCCTCCACTTT.